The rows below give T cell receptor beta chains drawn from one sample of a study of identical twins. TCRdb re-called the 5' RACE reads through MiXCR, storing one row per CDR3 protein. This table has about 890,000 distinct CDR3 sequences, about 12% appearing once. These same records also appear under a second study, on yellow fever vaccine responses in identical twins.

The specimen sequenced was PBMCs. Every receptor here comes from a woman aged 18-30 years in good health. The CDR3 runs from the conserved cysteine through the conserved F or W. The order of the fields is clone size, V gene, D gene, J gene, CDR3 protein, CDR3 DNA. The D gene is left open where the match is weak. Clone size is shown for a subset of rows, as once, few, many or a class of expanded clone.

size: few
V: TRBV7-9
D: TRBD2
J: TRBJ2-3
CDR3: CASSKTSGSLWDTQYF
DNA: TGTGCCAGCAGCAAGACTAGCGGGAGCTTATGGGATACGCAGTATTTT

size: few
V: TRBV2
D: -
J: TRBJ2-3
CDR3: CASSEARVSRSTDTQYF
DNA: TGTGCCAGCAGTGAAGCGCGGGTTAGCAGGAGCACAGATACGCAGTATTTT

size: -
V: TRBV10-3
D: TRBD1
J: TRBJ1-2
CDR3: CAISDPTTGTGGGYGYTF
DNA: TGTGCCATCAGTGACCCGACCACGGGGACAGGGGGAGGCTATGGCTACACCTTC

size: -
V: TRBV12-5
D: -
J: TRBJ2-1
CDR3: CASGLYGGTYNEQFF
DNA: TGTGCTAGTGGTTTGTATGGGGGGACCTACAATGAGCAGTTCTTC

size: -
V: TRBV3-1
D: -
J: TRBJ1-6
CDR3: CASSPQGFNSPLHF
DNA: TGTGCCAGCAGCCCACAGGGCTTTAATTCACCCCTCCACTTT

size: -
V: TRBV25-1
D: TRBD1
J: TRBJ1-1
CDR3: CASKGAQGTEAFF
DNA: TGTGCCAGCAAGGGGGCCCAGGGAACTGAAGCTTTCTTT

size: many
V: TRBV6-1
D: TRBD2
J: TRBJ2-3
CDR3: CASSETSGGAVLGDTQYF
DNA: TGTGCCAGCAGCGAGACTAGCGGGGGGGCGGTATTAGGAGATACGCAGTATTTT

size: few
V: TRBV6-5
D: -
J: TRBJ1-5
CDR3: CASSYGGGLQPQHF
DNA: TGTGCCAGCAGTTACGGAGGGGGGCTTCAGCCCCAGCATTTT

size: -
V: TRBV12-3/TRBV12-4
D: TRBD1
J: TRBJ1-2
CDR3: CAFSYYNLTGQNYGYTF
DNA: TGTGCCTTCAGCTACTACAACCTGACAGGGCAGAACTATGGCTACACCTTC

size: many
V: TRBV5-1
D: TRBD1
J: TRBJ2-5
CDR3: CASSSGQGMGETQYF
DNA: TGCGCCAGCAGCTCGGGACAGGGGATGGGAGAGACCCAGTACTTC

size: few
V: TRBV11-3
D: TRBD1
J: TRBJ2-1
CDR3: CASSLTGDNEQFF
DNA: TGTGCCAGCAGCTTAACAGGGGACAATGAGCAGTTCTTC

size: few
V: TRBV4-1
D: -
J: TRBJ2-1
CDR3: CASSQGRGASSYNEQFF
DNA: TGCGCCAGCAGCCAAGGGCGAGGTGCCAGCTCCTACAATGAGCAGTTCTTC

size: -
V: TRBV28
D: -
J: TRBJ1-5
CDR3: CASSFPPGYNQPQHF
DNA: TGTGCCAGCAGTTTCCCCCCGGGGTACAATCAGCCCCAGCATTTT

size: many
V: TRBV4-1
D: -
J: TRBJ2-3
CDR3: CASSQVANPTDTQYF
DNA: TGCGCCAGCAGCCAAGTCGCGAACCCCACAGATACGCAGTATTTT

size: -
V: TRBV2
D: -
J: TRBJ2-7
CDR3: CASSEGGKAYEQYF
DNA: TGTGCCAGCAGTGAGGGTGGGAAAGCCTACGAGCAGTACTTC

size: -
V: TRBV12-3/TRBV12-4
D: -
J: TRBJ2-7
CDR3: CASSQGYKQYF
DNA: TGTGCCAGCAGTCAAGGGTACAAGCAGTACTTC

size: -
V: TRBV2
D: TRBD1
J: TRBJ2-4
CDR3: CASSGPDRKNIQYF
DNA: TGTGCCAGCAGTGGGCCGGACAGGAAAAACATTCAGTACTTC

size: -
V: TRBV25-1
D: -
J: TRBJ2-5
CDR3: CASSMMGALQETQYF
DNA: TGTGCCAGCAGTATGATGGGGGCGCTTCAAGAGACCCAGTACTTC

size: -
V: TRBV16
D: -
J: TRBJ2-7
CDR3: CASSQKLDYEQYF
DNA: TGTGCCAGCAGCCAAAAATTGGACTACGAGCAGTACTTC

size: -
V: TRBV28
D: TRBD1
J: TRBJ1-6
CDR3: CASRGQGVSSPLHF
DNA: TGTGCCAGCAGGGGACAGGGCGTTAGTTCACCCCTCCACTTT

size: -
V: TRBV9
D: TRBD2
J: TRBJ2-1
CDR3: CASSVGLRGGYNEQFF
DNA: TGTGCCAGCAGCGTAGGGCTGCGGGGGGGATACAATGAGCAGTTCTTC

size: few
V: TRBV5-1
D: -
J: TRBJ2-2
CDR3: CASSLIENTGELFF
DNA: TGCGCCAGCAGCTTAATAGAGAACACCGGGGAGCTGTTTTTT

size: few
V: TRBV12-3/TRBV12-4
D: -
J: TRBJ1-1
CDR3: CASMWSGASNTEAFF
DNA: TGTGCCAGCATGTGGTCCGGGGCGAGTAACACTGAAGCTTTCTTT

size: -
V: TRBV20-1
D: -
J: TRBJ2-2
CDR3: CSARDLGGVGELFF
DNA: TGCAGTGCTAGAGATTTAGGGGGGGTCGGGGAGCTGTTTTTT

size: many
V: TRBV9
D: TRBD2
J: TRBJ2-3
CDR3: CASSVVSGSTDTQYF
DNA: TGTGCCAGCAGCGTAGTTAGCGGGAGCACAGATACGCAGTATTTT

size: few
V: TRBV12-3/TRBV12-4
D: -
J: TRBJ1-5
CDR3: CASSLGTGYSNQPQHF
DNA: TGTGCCAGCAGTTTAGGCACAGGTTATAGCAATCAGCCCCAGCATTTT

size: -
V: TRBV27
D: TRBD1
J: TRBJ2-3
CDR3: CASSLGQGRDTQYF
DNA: TGTGCCAGCAGTCTTGGACAGGGAAGAGATACGCAGTATTTT

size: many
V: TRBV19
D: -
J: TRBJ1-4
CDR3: CASSQYFVGSGEKLFF
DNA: TGTGCCAGTAGCCAGTATTTTGTGGGATCAGGTGAAAAACTGTTTTTT

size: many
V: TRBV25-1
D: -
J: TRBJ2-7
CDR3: CASREVGEQYF
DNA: TGTGCCAGCAGAGAAGTTGGCGAGCAGTACTTC

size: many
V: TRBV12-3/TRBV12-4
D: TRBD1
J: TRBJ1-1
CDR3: CASSSAGGNTEAFF
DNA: TGTGCCAGCAGTTCCGCAGGGGGGAACACTGAAGCTTTCTTT

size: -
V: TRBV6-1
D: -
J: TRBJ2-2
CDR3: CASSKLGISGANTGELFF
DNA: TGTGCCAGCAGTAAACTGGGGATAAGTGGGGCGAACACCGGGGAGCTGTTTTTT

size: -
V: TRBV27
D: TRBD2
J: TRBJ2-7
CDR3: CASTEAGGSYEQYF
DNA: TGTGCCAGCACCGAAGCGGGAGGGAGCTACGAGCAGTACTTC

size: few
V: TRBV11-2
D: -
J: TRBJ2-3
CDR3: CASSPRGRASTDTQYF
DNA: TGTGCCAGCAGCCCTAGGGGCAGGGCAAGCACAGATACGCAGTATTTT

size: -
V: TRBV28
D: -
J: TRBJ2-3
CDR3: CASTRDPGLTDTQYF
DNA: TGTGCCAGCACCCGGGACCCGGGACTCACAGATACGCAGTATTTT

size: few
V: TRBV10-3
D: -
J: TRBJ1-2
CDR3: CAISELTGELYGYTF
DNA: TGTGCCATCAGTGAGCTGACAGGTGAACTCTATGGCTACACCTTC

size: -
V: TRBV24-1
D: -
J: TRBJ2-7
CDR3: CATSDPSATEQYF
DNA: TGTGCCACCAGTGACCCTAGCGCTACCGAGCAGTACTTC

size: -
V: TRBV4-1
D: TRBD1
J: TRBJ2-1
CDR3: CASSQEETGAMGNEQFF
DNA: TGCGCCAGCAGCCAAGAAGAGACAGGGGCGATGGGCAATGAGCAGTTCTTC

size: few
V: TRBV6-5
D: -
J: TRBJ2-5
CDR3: CASSYEGGQETQYF
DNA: TGTGCCAGCAGTTACGAGGGGGGTCAAGAGACCCAGTACTTC

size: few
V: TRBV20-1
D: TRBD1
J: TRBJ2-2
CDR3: CSARNLGQGVGELFF
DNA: TGCAGTGCTAGAAACCTGGGACAGGGGGTAGGGGAGCTGTTTTTT

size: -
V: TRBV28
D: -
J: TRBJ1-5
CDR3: CASRADDHPYQPQHF
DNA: TGTGCCAGCAGGGCCGACGACCACCCCTATCAGCCCCAGCATTTT

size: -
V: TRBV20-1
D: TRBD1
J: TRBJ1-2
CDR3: CSASQWNRDSLYGYTF
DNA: TGCAGTGCCTCGCAGTGGAACCGGGACAGCCTCTATGGCTACACCTTC

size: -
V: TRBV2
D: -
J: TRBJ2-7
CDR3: CASMAYEQYF
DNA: TGTGCCAGCATGGCGTACGAGCAGTACTTC

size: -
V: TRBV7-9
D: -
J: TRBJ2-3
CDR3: CASSRTPETQYF
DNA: TGTGCCAGCAGCCGCACCCCTGAAACGCAGTATTTT

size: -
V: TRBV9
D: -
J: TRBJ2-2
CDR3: CASSVGETWRAGELFF
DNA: TGTGCCAGCAGCGTAGGCGAGACTTGGAGAGCCGGGGAGCTGTTTTTT

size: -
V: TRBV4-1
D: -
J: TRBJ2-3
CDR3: CASSQEREDTSDTQYF
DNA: TGCGCCAGCAGCCAAGAGAGAGAGGACACTTCAGATACGCAGTATTTT

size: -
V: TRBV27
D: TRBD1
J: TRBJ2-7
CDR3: CASSNPETGVNEQYF
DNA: TGTGCCAGCAGTAACCCCGAAACAGGGGTGAACGAGCAGTACTTC

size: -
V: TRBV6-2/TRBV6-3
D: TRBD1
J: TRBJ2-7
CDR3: CASSYKEIGETGGVGEQYF
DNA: TGTGCCAGCAGTTATAAGGAGATCGGCGAGACAGGGGGCGTAGGGGAGCAGTACTTC

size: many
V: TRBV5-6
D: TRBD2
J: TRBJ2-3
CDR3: CASRETGLASADTQYF
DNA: TGTGCCAGCAGAGAGACGGGACTAGCGTCGGCAGATACGCAGTATTTT

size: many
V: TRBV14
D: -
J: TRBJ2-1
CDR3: CARGGNEQFF
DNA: TGTGCCAGGGGTGGAAATGAGCAGTTCTTC

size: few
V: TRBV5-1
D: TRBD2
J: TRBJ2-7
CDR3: CASSLVLAGDYEQYF
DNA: TGCGCCAGCAGCTTGGTTCTAGCGGGAGACTACGAGCAGTACTTC

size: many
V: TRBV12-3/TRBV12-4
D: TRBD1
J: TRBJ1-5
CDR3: CASSSPRTGGNQPQHF
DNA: TGTGCCAGCAGTTCTCCCCGGACAGGCGGAAATCAGCCCCAGCATTTT